Following are 24 T cell receptor beta chains from one sample sequenced in a study of shared clonotypes between healthy human individuals. Method: immunoSEQ multiplex PCR; TCRdb's copy keeps in-frame clones and lacks some. Of approximately 100,000 clones in the sample, roughly 66% are singletons; the top ten hold approximately 24%. Sequenced: memory CD8+ T cells sorted from blood. Subset described: CD45RO+ cells pooled with CCR7-negative TemRA cells. The receptor source for this set is a woman in her 30s in good health.

The gene calls are TRBV9 and TRBJ2-1; no firm D call. V shed 1 base and J shed 0 bases, with 2 bases lying between them. CDR1 and CDR2 (germline): SGDLS, YYNGEE. There are 13 residues in the CDR3. In nucleotides, the CDR3 is TGTGCCAGCAGCGTAAACTCCTACAATGAGCAGTTCTTC. Amino acid sequence: CASSVNSYNEQFF.

This clone was seen only once. Here the CDR3 DNA reads TGTGCCAGCAGCAACCCAGCGGGAGGGTTCCACGAGCAGTACTTC. Translating it yields CASSNPAGGFHEQYF. The V gene is TRBV5-6, the J gene TRBJ2-7, with 10 bases aligning to TRBD2. Trimming removed 4 bases from V and 5 bases from J; junction bases left unmatched: 9. The CDR3 spans 15 residues. CDR1 and CDR2 from the germline V gene are SGHDT and YYEEEE.

The chain joins TRBV9 to TRBJ2-5; the match to TRBD2 covers 9 bases. Germline CDR1 is SGDLS and CDR2 is YYNGEE. V lost 0 bases and J lost 5; bases outside the gene matches: 11. The CDR3 has 17 residues. Here the CDR3 DNA reads TGTGCCAGCAGCGTAGGAGTGCTAGCGGGATCTTGGGAGACCCAGTACTTC. It encodes CASSVGVLAGSWETQYF.

The rearrangement joins TRBV6-5 to TRBJ2-3, with D possibly being TRBD1 or TRBD2 (5 bases each). The ends were cut back, 2 bases at V and 1 base at J, with 10 bases in the middle. Germline CDR1 MNHEY, CDR2 SVGAGI. The CDR3 is made up of 15 amino acids. This CDR3 reads CASSYGGQGTDTQYF. CDR3 nucleotides: TGTGCCAGCAGTTACGGAGGACAAGGCACAGATACGCAGTATTTT.

CDR3 in DNA: TGTGCCAGCAAGACAGGGGTCATCGACACCGGGGAGCTGTTTTTT. Translating gives CASKTGVIDTGELFF. This chain joins TRBV6-1 and TRBJ2-2; TRBD1 aligns across 8 bases. The CDR3 runs to 15 residues. Germline-derived CDR1 and CDR2 are MNHNS and SASEGT. V gave up 7 bases and J gave up 3 bases; unmatched junction bases: 7.

This chain links TRBV4-2 with TRBJ1-5, with 7 bases matching TRBD1. Germline V lookup: CDR1 LGHNA, CDR2 YNFKEQ. V shed 4 bases, J shed 2 bases, and the junction held 32 bases outside the gene matches. This CDR3 contains 24 residues. CDR3 region: CASSLKIRVGQGGCRYSGNQPQHF. For the CDR3, the DNA is TGTGCCAGCAGCCTTAAGATCCGTGTGGGCCAGGGGGGGTGCCGTTATAGCGGCAATCAGCCCCAGCATTTT.

This chain uses TRBV19 with TRBJ2-3; maybe TRBD2 (5 bases). CDR3 length: 15 amino acids. CDR1 and CDR2 from the germline V gene are LNHDA and SQIVND (reference sequence). Between the trimmed V and J ends, which lost 4 bases and 2 bases, there was a span of 13 bases. CDR3 bases: TGTGCCAGTAGTACCACGGGGTCTTACACAGATACGCAGTATTTT. It codes for CASSTTGSYTDTQYF.

The chain employs TRBV14 and TRBJ2-7; TRBD2 matches at 7 bases. The CDR3 runs 19 residues. Germline lookup yields CDR1 SGHDN and CDR2 FVKESK. V shed 1 base, J shed 0 bases, and the junction held 15 bases outside the gene matches. The CDR3 sequence is CASSQARFASGLSSYEQYF. Written as DNA, the CDR3 is TGTGCCAGCAGCCAAGCGAGGTTTGCTAGCGGCTTGAGCTCCTACGAGCAGTACTTC.

As regards this clone: Other nucleotide sequences from this sample produce the same CDR3. The V call is TRBV2, the J call TRBJ1-1; a weak D match, TRBD1 (5 bases). Looked up from germline, CDR1 is SNHLY and CDR2 is FYNNEI. The CDR3 contains 10 residues. V was trimmed by 6 bases and J by 11 bases, leaving 10 bases between them. This CDR3 reads CASSLGEAFF. Written as DNA, the CDR3 is TGTGCCAGCAGCCTGGGGGAGGCTTTCTTT.

The CDR3 DNA reads as TGTGCCAGCAGTGATGTACGGGAGAACACTGAAGCTTTCTTT. The encoded protein is CASSDVRENTEAFF. J is TRBJ1-1 and V is TRBV25-1; D unresolved. V lost 3 bases to trimming and J lost 1 base, with 9 bases between them. The CDR3 totals 14 residues. Germline V gene data show CDR1 as MGHDK and CDR2 as SYGVNS.

V usage is TRBV11-1 and J usage is TRBJ2-7; D uncertain. Germline-derived CDR1 and CDR2 are SGHAT and FQDESV (reference sequence). Between the trimmed V and J ends, which lost 3 bases and 3 bases, there was a span of 12 bases. This CDR3 spans 14 amino acids. For the CDR3, the DNA is TGTGCCAGCAGCTTTCTGCTGGGGAACTACGAGCAGTACTTC. This gives the protein CASSFLLGNYEQYF.

This clone was seen a single time. CDR3 DNA: TGTGCCAGCAGCCCTAGGCCCTACAATGAGCAGTTCTTC. Translated, it gives CASSPRPYNEQFF. The chain is built from TRBV7-3 and TRBJ2-1; no clear D gene. V lost 5 bases and J lost 2, with 7 bases in between. CDR3 length: 13 residues. Germline assignment: CDR1 SGHTA and CDR2 FQGTGA.

This clone came up many times. The rearrangement joins TRBV6-1 to TRBJ2-7; 11 bases agree with TRBD2. This CDR3 contains 15 residues. The trim removed 3 bases at V and 3 bases at J, leaving 4 bases unmatched. CDR1 and CDR2 (germline): MNHNS, SASEGT. CDR3 protein: CASSDELAGGYEQYF. In DNA, the CDR3 is TGTGCCAGCAGTGATGAGCTAGCGGGAGGCTACGAGCAGTACTTC.

Only a few counts were recorded for this clone. The chain has TRBV4-1 and TRBJ1-2; TRBD1 agrees at 9 bases. This CDR3 region has 14 residues. Germline V gene lookup returns CDR1 MGHRA and CDR2 YSYEKL. Germline trimming cut 3 bases from V and 5 bases from J; bases unmatched to any gene: 4. CDR3 bases: TGCGCCAGCAGCCACACCGGGACAGGGTATGGCTACACCTTC. Translated: CASSHTGTGYGYTF.

This clone was seen only a few times. The chain uses TRBV6-5 and TRBJ2-7, with 8 bases matching TRBD2. The CDR3 covers 14 residues. J lost 5 bases, V lost 2 bases, and 5 bases had no gene match. CDR1 is MNHEY and CDR2 is SVGAGI in the germline V gene. CDR3 region: CASSYETSAHEQYF. The CDR3 nucleotides are TGTGCCAGCAGTTACGAGACTAGCGCCCACGAGCAGTACTTC.

The chain carries TRBV11-2 and TRBJ1-4; 9 nucleotides line up with TRBD1. The germline CDR1 and CDR2 sequences are SGHAT and FQNNGV. The CDR3 has 14 residues. With V trimmed by 5 bases and J by 8 bases, 6 bases remained unmatched. The CDR3 DNA is TGTGCCAGCAGCACCGGGACAGGGTGGGAAAAACTGTTTTTT. Translating gives CASSTGTGWEKLFF.

This chain joins TRBV7-6 and TRBJ2-2; D is ambiguous. V lost 1 base to trimming and J lost 1 base, with 4 bases between them. The germline V gene encodes CDR1 SGHVS and CDR2 FNYEAQ. The CDR3 spans 14 residues. The CDR3 bases are TGTGCCAGCAGCTTAGTGGGGAACACCGGGGAGCTGTTTTTT. Residues: CASSLVGNTGELFF. The whole variable domain, remainder taken from reference TRBV7-6 and TRBJ2-2, is GAGVSQSPRYKVTKRGQDVALRCDPISGHVSLYWYRQALGQGPEFLTYFNYEAQQDKSGLPNDRFSAERPEGSISTLTIQRTEQRDSAMYRCASSLVGNTGELFFGEGSRLTVL.

This clone was found many times. V gene TRBV28 combines with J gene TRBJ2-1; TRBD2 matches 13 bases. The CDR3 spans 17 residues. The germline gives CDR1 MDHEN, CDR2 SYDVKM. V lost 6 bases and J lost 4; bases outside the gene matches: 9. CDR3 bases: TGTGCCAGCAGACTCGGGACTAGCGGGGTATGGTACAATGAGCAGTTCTTC. Protein sequence: CASRLGTSGVWYNEQFF.

This clone has a handful of counts. V gene TRBV25-1 combines with J gene TRBJ2-2; possible D gene TRBD2, 6 bases. Trimming took 7 bases from V and 6 from J, leaving 21 bases between them. Germline V lookup: CDR1 MGHDK, CDR2 SYGVNS. CDR3 size: 16 residues. CDR3 in amino acids: CASTPRETGPPGELFF. Written as DNA, the CDR3 is TGTGCCAGCACCCCCCGGGAGACGGGGCCCCCCGGGGAGCTGTTTTTT.

The chain joins TRBV27 to TRBJ2-7; TRBD2 is a possible D gene (7 bases). V lost 4 bases, J lost 3 bases, and 16 bases lay in between. Germline V lookup: CDR1 MNHEY, CDR2 SMNVEV (reference sequence). CDR3 size: 15 residues. Written as DNA, the CDR3 is TGTGCCAGCAGTTGGGGGCGGGAGTGGGTCTACGAGCAGTACTTC. Its protein product is CASSWGREWVYEQYF.

A few counts support this clone. The chain joins TRBV6-6 to TRBJ2-1; D unresolved. Germline values: CDR1 MNHNY, CDR2 SVGAGI (reference sequence). The CDR3 consists of 11 residues. V lost 6 bases to trimming and J lost 7 bases, with 7 bases between them. The CDR3: CASRSLNEQFF. The CDR3 region has the DNA TGTGCCAGCAGAAGTCTGAATGAGCAGTTCTTC.

The rearrangement joins TRBV5-1 to TRBJ2-1; TRBD1 aligns across 8 bases. The length of the CDR3 is 15 residues. CDR1 and CDR2 (germline): SGHRS, YFSETQ. The junction had 3 bases not matched to a gene; V was cut back by 4 bases and J by 0 bases. The CDR3 here is CASSVGQVSYNEQFF. CDR3 nucleotides: TGCGCCAGCAGCGTGGGACAGGTCTCCTACAATGAGCAGTTCTTC.

The table lists this clone with a count of one. The chain uses TRBV27 and TRBJ1-5, with D perhaps TRBD1 (5 bases). Trimming shortened V by 8 bases and J by 4 bases, and 15 bases separated the two germline ends. The CDR3 is 14 amino acids. Germline V CDR1 and CDR2: MNHEY, SMNVEV (reference sequence). CDR3 residues: CASLKLGGNQPQHF. CDR3 DNA: TGTGCCAGCCTCAAGCTCGGGGGGAATCAGCCCCAGCATTTT.

The CDR3 is CASRPRGGARGYTF. CDR3 in DNA: TGTGCCAGCAGGCCCCGGGGAGGGGCACGGGGCTACACCTTC. The chain links TRBV6-5 to TRBJ1-2, with D possibly being TRBD1 (5 bases). Germline-derived CDR1 and CDR2 are MNHEY and SVGAGI. This CDR3 comprises 14 residues. Trimming left V 6 bases short and J 8 bases short, with 19 bases between.